Sequencing of this T cell receptor beta chain was carried out in a study of blood T cell repertoires in COVID-19. Original methodology: The assay estimated nucleated cells by amplifying reference gene primers. Measured with immunoSEQ multiplex PCR; TCRdb has only the in-frame clones, and not every one. D and trimming were read from the DNA, whereas the V and J calls and clone size are those reported in that table. The sample carries tens of thousands of clones, 85% recorded once. Germline V CDR1 and CDR2: MNHNS, SASEGT. The CDR3 has 16 residues. Trimming took 4 bases from V and 1 from J, leaving 16 bases between them.

Sequencing input: peripheral blood. The receptor was isolated from a human donor in a cohort sampled during active COVID-19. The chain uses TRBV6-1 and TRBJ1-2; D may be TRBD1 (6 bases). This CDR3 is CASSGGPTPYNYGYTF. In DNA, the CDR3 is TGTGCCAGCAGTGGGGGGCCGACCCCCTATAACTATGGCTACACCTTC.